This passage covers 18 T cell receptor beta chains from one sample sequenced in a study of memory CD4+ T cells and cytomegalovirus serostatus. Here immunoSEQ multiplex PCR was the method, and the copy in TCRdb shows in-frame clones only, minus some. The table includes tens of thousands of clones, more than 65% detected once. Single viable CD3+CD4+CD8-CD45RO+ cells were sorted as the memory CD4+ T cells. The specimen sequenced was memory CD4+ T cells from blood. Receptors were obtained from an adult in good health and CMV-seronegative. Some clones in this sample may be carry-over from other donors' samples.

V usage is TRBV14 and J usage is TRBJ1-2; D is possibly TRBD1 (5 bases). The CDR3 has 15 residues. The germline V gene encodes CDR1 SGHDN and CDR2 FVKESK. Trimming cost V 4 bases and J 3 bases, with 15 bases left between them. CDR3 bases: TGTGCCAGCAGCCGCATCACGGGGCTGGACTATGGCTACACCTTC. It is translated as CASSRITGLDYGYTF.

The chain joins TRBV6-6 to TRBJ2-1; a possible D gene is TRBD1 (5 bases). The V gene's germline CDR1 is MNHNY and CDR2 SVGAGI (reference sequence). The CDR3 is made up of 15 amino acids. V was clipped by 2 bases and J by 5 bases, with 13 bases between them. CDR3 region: CASSYVQGSNNEQFF. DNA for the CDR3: TGTGCCAGCAGTTACGTTCAGGGTAGCAACAATGAGCAGTTCTTC.

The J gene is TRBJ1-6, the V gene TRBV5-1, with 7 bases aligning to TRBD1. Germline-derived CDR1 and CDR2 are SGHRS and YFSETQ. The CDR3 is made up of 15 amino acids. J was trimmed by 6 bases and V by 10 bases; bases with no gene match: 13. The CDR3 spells CASRPGTVSNSPLHF. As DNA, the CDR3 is TGCGCCTCAAGGCCCGGGACAGTCTCTAATTCACCCCTCCACTTT.

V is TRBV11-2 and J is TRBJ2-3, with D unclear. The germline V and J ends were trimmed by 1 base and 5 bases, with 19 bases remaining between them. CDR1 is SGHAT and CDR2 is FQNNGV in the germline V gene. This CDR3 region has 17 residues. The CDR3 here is CASSLGFGRTLIDTQYF. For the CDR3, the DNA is TGTGCCAGCAGCTTAGGTTTCGGGCGGACCTTAATAGATACGCAGTATTTT.

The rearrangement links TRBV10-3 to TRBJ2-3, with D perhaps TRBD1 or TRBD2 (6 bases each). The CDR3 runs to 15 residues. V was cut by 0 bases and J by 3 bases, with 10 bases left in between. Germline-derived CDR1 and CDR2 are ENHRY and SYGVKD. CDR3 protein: CAISESTGRTDTQYF. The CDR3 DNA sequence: TGTGCCATCAGTGAGTCTACAGGGAGGACAGATACGCAGTATTTT.

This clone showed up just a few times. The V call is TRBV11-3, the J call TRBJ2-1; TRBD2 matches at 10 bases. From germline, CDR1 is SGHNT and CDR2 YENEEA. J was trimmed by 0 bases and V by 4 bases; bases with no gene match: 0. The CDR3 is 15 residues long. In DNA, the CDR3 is TGTGCCAGCAGCTCTAGCGGGAGCTCCTACAATGAGCAGTTCTTC. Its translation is CASSSSGSSYNEQFF.

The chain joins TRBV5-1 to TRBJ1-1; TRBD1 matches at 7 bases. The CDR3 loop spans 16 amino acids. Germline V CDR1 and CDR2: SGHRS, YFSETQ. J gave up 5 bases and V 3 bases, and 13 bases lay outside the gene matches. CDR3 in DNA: TGCGCCAGCAGCTCCCTCCCGGGGCAGGGGGGGACTGAAGCTTTCTTT. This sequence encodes CASSSLPGQGGTEAFF.

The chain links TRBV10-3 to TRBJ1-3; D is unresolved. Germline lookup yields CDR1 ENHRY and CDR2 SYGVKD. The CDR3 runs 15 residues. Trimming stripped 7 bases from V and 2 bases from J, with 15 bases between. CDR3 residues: CAITSEVLTGNTIYF. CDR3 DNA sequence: TGTGCCATCACCTCGGAGGTTCTCACTGGAAACACCATATATTTT.

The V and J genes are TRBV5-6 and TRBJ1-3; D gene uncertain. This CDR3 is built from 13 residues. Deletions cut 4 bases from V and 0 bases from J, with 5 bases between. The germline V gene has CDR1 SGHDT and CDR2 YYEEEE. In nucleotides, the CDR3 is TGTGCCAGCAGCATATACTCTGGAAACACCATATATTTT. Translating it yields CASSIYSGNTIYF. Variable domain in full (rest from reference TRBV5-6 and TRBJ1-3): DAGVTQSPTHLIKTRGQQVTLRCSPKSGHDTVSWYQQALGQGPQFIFQYYEEEERQRGNFPDRFSGHQFPNYSSELNVNALLLGDSALYLCASSIYSGNTIYFGEGSWLTVV.

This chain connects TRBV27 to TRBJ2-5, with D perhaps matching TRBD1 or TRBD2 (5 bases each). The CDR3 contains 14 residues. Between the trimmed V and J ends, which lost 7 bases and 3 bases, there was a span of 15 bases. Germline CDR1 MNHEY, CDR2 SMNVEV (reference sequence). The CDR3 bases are TGTGCCAGCAAACCCGGGACGGAAAAAGAGACCCAGTACTTC. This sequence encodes CASKPGTEKETQYF.

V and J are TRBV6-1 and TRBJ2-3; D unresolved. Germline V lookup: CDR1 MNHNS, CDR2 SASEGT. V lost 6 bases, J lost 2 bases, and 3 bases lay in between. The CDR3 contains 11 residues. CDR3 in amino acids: CASRVTDTQYF. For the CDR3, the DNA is TGTGCCAGCAGGGTCACAGATACGCAGTATTTT.

The CDR3 region is CAWRTSGQETQYF. Here the CDR3 DNA reads TGTGCCTGGCGGACTAGCGGCCAAGAGACCCAGTACTTC. The chain links TRBV30 to TRBJ2-5, with TRBD2 matching 10 bases. The length of the CDR3 is 13 residues. The V and J ends lost 5 bases and 1 base, in that order; junction bases with no gene match: 1. Germline assignment: CDR1 GTSNPN and CDR2 SVGIG (reference sequence). Full variable domain (outside the CDR3, taken from reference TRBV30 and TRBJ2-5): SQTIHQWPATLVQPVGSPLSLECTVEGTSNPNLYWYRQAAGRGLQLLFYSVGIGQISSEVPQNLSASRPQDRQFILSSKKLLLSDSGFYLCAWRTSGQETQYFGPGTRLLVL.

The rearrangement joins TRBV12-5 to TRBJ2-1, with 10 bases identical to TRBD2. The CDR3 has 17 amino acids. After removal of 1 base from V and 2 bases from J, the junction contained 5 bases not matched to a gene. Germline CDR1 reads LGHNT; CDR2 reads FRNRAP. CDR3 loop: CASGLGGTSATYNEQFF. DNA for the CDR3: TGTGCTAGTGGTTTGGGTGGGACTAGCGCAACCTACAATGAGCAGTTCTTC.

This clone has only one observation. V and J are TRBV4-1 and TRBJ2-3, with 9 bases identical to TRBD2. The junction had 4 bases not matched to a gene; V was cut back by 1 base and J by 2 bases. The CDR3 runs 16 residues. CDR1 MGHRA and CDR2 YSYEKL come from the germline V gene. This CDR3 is CASSQVGTSITDTQYF. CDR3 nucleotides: TGCGCCAGCAGCCAAGTGGGGACTAGCATCACAGATACGCAGTATTTT.

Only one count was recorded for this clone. CDR3 nucleotides: TGCGCCAGCAGCTTGGAAGGGGGCGTGGGAAACATTCAGTACTTC. The encoded protein is CASSLEGGVGNIQYF. The chain carries TRBV5-1 and TRBJ2-4; 7 bases match TRBD1. The trim removed 0 bases at V and 6 bases at J, leaving 6 bases unmatched. The germline CDR1 and CDR2 sequences are SGHRS and YFSETQ. The CDR3 is made up of 15 amino acids.

The CDR3 here is CASSFGRAGGSYEQYF. CDR3 coding DNA: TGTGCCAGCAGCTTTGGCCGGGCGGGAGGCTCCTACGAGCAGTACTTC. The chain couples TRBV7-9 to TRBJ2-7; TRBD2 aligns across 8 bases. This CDR3 region has 16 residues. Germline values: CDR1 SEHNR, CDR2 FQNEAQ (reference sequence). Unmatched junction bases numbered 7, after V lost 3 bases and J lost 0 bases.

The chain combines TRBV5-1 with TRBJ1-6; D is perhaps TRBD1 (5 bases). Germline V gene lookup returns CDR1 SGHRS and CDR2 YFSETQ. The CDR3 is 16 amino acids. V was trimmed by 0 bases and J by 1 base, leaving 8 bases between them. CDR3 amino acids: CASSLVQGSYNSPLHF. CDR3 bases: TGCGCCAGCAGCTTGGTCCAGGGATCCTATAATTCACCCCTCCACTTT. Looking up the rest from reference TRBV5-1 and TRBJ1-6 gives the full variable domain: KAGVTQTPRYLIKTRGQQVTLSCSPISGHRSVSWYQQTPGQGLQFLFEYFSETQRNKGNFPGRFSGRQFSNSRSEMNVSTLELGDSALYLCASSLVQGSYNSPLHFGNGTRLTVT.

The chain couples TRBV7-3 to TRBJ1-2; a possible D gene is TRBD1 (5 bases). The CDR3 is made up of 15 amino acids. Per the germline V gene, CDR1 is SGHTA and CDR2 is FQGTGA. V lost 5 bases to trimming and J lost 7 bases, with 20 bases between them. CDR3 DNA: TGTGCCAGCAGCCCGGGGGTAGGGTACCAATTTGGCTACACCTTC. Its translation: CASSPGVGYQFGYTF. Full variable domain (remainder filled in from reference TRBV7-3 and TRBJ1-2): GAGVSQTPSNKVTEKGKYVELRCDPISGHTALYWYRQSLGQGPEFLIYFQGTGAADDSGLPNDRFFAVRPEGSVSTLKIQRTERGDSAVYLCASSPGVGYQFGYTFGSGTRLTVV.